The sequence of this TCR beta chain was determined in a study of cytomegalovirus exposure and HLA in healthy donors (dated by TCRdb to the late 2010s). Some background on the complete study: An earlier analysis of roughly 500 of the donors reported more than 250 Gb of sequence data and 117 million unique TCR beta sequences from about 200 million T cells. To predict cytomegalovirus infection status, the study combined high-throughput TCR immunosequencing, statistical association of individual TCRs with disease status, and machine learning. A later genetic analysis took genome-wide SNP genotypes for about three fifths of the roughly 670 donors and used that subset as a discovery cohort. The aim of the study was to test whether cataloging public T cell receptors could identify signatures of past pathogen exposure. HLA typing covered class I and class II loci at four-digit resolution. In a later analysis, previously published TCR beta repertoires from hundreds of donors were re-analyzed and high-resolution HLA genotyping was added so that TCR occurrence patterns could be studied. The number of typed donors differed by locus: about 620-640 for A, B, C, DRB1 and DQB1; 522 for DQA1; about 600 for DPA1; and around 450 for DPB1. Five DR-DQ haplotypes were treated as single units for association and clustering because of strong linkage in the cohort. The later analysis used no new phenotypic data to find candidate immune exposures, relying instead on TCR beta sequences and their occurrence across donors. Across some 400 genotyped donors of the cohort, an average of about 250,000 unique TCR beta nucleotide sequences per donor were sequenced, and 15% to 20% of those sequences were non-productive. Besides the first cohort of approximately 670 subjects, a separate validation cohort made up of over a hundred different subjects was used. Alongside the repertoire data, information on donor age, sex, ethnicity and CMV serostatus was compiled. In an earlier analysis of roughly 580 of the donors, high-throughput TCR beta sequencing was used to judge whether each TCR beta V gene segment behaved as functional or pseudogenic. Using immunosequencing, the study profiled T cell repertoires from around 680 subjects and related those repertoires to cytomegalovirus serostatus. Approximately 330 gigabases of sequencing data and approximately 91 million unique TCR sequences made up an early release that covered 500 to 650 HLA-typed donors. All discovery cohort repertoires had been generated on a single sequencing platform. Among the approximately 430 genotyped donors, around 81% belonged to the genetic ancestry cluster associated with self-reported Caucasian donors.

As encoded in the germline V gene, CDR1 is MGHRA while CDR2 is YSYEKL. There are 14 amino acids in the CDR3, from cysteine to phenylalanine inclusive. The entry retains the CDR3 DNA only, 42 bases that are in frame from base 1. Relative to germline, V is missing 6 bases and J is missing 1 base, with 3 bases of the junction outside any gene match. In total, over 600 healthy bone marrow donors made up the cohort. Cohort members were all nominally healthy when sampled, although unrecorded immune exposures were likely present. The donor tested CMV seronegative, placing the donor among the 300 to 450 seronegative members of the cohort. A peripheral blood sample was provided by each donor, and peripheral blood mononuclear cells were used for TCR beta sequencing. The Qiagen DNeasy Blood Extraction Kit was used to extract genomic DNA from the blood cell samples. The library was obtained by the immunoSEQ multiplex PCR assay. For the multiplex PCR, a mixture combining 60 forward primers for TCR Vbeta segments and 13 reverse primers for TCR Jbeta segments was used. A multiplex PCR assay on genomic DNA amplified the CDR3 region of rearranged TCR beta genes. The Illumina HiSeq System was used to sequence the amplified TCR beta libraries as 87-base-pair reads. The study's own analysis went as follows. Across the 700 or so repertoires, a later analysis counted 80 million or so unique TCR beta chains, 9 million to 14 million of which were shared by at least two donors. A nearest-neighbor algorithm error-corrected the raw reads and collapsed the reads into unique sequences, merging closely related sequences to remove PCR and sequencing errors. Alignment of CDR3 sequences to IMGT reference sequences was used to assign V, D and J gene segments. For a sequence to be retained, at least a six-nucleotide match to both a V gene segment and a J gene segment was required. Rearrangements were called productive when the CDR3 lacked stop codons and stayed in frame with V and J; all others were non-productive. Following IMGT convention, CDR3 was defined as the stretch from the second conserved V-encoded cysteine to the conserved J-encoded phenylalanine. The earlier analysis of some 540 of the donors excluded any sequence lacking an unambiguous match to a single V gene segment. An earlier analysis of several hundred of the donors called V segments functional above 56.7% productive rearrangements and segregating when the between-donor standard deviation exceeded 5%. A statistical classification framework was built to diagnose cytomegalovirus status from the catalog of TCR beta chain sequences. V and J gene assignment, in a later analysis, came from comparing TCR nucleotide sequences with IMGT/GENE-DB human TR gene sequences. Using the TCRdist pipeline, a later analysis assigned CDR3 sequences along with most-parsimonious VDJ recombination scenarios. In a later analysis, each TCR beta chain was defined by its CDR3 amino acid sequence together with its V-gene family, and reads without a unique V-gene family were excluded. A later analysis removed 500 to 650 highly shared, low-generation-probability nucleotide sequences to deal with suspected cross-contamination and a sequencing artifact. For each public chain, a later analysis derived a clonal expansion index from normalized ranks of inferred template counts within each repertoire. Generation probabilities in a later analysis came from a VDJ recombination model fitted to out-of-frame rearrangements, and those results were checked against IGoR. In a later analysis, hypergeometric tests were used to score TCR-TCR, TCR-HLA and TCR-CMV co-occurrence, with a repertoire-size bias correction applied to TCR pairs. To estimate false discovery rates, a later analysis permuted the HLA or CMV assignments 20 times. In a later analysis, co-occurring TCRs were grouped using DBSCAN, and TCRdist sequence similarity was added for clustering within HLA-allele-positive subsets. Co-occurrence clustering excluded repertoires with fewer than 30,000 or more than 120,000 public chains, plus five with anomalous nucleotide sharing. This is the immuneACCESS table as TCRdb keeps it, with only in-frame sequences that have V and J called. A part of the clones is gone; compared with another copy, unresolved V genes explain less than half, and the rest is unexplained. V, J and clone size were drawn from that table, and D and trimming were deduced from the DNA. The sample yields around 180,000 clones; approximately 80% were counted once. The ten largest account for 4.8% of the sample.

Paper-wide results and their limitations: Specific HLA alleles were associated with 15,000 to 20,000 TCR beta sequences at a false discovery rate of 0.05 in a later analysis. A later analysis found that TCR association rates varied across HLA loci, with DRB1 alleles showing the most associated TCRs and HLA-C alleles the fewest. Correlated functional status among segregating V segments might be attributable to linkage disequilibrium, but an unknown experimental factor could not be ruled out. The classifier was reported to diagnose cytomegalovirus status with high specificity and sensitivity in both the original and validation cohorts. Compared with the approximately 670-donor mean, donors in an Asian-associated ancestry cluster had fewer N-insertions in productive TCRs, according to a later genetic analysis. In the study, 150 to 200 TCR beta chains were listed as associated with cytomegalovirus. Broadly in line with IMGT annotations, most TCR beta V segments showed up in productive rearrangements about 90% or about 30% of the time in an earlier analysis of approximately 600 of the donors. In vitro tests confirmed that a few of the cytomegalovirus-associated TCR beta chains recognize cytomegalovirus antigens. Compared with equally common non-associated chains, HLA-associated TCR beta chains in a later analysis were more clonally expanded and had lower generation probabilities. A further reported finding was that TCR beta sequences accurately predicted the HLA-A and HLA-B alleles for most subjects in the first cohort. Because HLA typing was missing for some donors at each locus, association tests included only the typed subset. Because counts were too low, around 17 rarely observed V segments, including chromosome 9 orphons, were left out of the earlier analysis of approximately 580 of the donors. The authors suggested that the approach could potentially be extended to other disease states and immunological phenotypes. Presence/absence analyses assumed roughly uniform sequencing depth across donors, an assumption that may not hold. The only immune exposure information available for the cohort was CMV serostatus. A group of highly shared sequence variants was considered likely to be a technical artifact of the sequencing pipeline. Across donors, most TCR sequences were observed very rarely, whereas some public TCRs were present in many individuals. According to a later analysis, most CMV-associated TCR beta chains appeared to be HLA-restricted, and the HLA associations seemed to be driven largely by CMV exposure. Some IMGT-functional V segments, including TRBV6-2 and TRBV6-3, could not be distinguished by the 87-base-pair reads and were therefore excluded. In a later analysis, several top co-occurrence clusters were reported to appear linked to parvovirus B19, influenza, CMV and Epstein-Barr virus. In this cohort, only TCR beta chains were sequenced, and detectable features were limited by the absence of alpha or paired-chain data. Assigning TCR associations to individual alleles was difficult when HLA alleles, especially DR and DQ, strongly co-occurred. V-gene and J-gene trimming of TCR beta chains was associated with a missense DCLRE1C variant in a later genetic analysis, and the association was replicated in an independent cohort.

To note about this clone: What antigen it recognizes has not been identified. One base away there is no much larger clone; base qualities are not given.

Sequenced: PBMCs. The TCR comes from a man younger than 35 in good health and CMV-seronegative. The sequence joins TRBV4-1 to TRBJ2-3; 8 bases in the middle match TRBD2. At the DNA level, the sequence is TGCGCCAGCAGTGCGACTAGCGGCACAGATACGCAGTATTTT. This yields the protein CASSATSGTDTQYF.